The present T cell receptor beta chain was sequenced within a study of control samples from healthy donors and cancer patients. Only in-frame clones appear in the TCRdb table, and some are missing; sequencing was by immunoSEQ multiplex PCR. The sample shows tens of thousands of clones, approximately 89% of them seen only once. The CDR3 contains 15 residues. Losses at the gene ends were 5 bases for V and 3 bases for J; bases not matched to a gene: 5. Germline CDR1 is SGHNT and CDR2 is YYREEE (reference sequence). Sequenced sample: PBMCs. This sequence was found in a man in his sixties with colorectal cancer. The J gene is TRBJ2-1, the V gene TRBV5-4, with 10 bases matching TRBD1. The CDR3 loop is CASRRGDRGYNEQFF. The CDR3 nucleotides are TGTGCCAGCAGACGGGGGGACAGGGGCTACAATGAGCAGTTCTTC.